This T cell receptor (beta chain) was found in a study of T cells in localized non-small cell lung cancer. Study conclusions and caveats: Adjacent lung held a median approximately 57 of the top 100 tumor clones. Maximal T cell clonality occurred in uninvolved adjacent lung, with tumor ranking below it.

Profiling relied on immunoSEQ multiplex PCR, and the TCRdb table lists in-frame clones only, not all of them. The data show about 28,000 clones, around 90% seen once. V was shortened by 6 bases and J by 0 bases, with 5 bases between the two germline ends. The CDR3 is made up of 12 amino acids. Germline-derived CDR1 and CDR2 are MNHNY and SVGAGI (reference sequence). Turning to this clone: Its antigen is undetermined.

The receptor's source is a female donor older than 55 with stage I lung adenocarcinoma. The specimen comprised peripheral blood, sampled before any cancer treatment. This chain uses TRBV6-6 with TRBJ1-1; D ambiguous. CDR3 residues: CASSLLNTEAFF. CDR3 sequence (DNA): TGTGCCAGCAGCCTCCTGAACACTGAAGCTTTCTTT.